Each of the 5 T cell receptor beta chains below was sequenced from the same sample in a study of PD-1 blockade in classical Hodgkin lymphoma. TCRdb's table, derived via immunoSEQ multiplex PCR, lists solely in-frame clones and lacks some. Counted here are approximately 5,000 clones, about 71% occurring once; the ten biggest clones make up less than 80%. Exposure to brentuximab vedotin varied, and each patient had relapsed following autologous stem cell transplantation. The source material was peripheral blood mononuclear cells (PBMCs), sampled before the second cycle of nivolumab. Receptors were obtained from a human donor with classical Hodgkin lymphoma.

The rearrangement uses TRBV5-1 and TRBJ2-6, with 7 bases identical to TRBD1. CDR3 length equals 15 residues. Per the germline V gene, CDR1 is SGHRS and CDR2 is YFSETQ. With V trimmed by 5 bases and J by 4 bases, 6 bases remained unmatched. CDR3 coding DNA: TGCGCCAGCAGTTTGACAGGGCAAGGGGCCAACGTCCTGACTTTC. Amino acid sequence: CASSLTGQGANVLTF.

This clone occurred once. This chain joins TRBV19 and TRBJ1-5; D is perhaps TRBD1 (6 bases). This CDR3 contains 17 residues. V lost 5 bases and J 3 bases, leaving 20 bases between the germline ends. Germline CDR1 and CDR2: LNHDA and SQIVND (reference sequence). The CDR3 spells CASSSPRGGQVNQPQHF. The CDR3 nucleotides are TGTGCCAGTAGTTCCCCTAGAGGGGGACAAGTCAATCAGCCCCAGCATTTT.

This rearrangement joins TRBV19 to TRBJ2-1; 7 nucleotides align to TRBD1. Trimming at V came to 4 bases and at J to 8 bases, leaving 8 bases not matched to a gene. Germline V gene sequence: CDR1 LNHDA, CDR2 SQIVND (reference sequence). CDR3 length: 14 residues. The CDR3 nucleotides read TGTGCCAGTAGTACACATGACAGGGTGTATGAGCAGTTCTTC. Translated, it gives CASSTHDRVYEQFF. The complete variable domain, with remaining parts taken from reference TRBV19 and TRBJ2-1, reads DGGITQSPKYLFRKEGQNVTLSCEQNLNHDAMYWYRQDPGQGLRLIYYSQIVNDFQKGDIAEGYSVSREKKESFPLTVTSAQKNPTAFYLCASSTHDRVYEQFFGPGTRLTVL.

This clone was detected a few times. CDR3 in amino acids: CASSYPDLTDYGYTF. DNA for the CDR3: TGTGCCAGCAGCTACCCGGACCTGACCGACTATGGCTACACCTTC. V and J are TRBV5-8 and TRBJ1-2; D remains ambiguous. Germline CDR1 SGHTS, CDR2 YDEGEE. Between the trimmed V and J ends, which lost 3 bases and 3 bases, there was a span of 15 bases. The CDR3 has 15 amino acids. Variable domain in full (rest from reference TRBV5-8 and TRBJ1-2): EAGVTQSPTHLIKTRGQQATLRCSPISGHTSVYWYQQALGLGLQFLLWYDEGEERNRGNFPPRFSGRQFPNYSSELNVNALELEDSALYLCASSYPDLTDYGYTFGSGTRLTVV.

This chain joins TRBV7-9 and TRBJ2-2, with 9 bases fitting TRBD1. This CDR3 has 16 amino acids. The V gene's germline CDR1 is SEHNR and CDR2 FQNEAQ (reference sequence). The ends lost 1 base at V and 3 bases at J; junction bases unmatched: 3. The CDR3 loop is CASSLGTGEHTGELFF. CDR3 sequence (DNA): TGTGCCAGCAGCTTAGGGACAGGGGAACACACCGGGGAGCTGTTTTTT.